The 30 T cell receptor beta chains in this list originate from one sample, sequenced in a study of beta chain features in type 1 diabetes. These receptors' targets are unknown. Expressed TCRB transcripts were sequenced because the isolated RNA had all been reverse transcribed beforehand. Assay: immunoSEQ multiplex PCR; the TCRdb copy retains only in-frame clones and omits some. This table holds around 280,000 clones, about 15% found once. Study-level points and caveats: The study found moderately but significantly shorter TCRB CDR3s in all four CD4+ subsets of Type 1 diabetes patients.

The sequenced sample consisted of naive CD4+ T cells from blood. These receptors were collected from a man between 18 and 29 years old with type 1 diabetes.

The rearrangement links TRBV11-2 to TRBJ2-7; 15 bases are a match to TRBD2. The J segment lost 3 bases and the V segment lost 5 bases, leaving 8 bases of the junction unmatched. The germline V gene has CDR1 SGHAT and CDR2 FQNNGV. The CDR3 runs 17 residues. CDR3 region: CASSPRTSGRAFYEQYF. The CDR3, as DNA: TGTGCCAGCAGCCCGCGGACTAGCGGGAGGGCCTTCTACGAGCAGTACTTC.

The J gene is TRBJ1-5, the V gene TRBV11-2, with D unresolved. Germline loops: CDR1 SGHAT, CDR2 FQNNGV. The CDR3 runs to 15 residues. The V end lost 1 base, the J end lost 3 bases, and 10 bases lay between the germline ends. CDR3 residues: CASSLVGRNNQPQHF. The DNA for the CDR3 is TGTGCCAGCAGCTTAGTGGGGAGGAACAATCAGCCCCAGCATTTT.

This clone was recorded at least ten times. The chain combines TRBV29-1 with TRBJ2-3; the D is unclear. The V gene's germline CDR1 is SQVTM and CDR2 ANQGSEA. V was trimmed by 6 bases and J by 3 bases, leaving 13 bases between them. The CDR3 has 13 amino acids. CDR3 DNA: TGCAGCGTCCACGATCCTAGGACAGATACGCAGTATTTT. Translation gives CSVHDPRTDTQYF.

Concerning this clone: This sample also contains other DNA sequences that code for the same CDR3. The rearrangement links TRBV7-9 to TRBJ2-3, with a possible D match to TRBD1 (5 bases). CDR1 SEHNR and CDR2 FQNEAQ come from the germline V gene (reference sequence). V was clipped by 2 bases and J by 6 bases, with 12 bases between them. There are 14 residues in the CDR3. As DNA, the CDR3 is TGTGCCAGCAGCTTACAGGGCGGAACGGATACGCAGTATTTT. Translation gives CASSLQGGTDTQYF.

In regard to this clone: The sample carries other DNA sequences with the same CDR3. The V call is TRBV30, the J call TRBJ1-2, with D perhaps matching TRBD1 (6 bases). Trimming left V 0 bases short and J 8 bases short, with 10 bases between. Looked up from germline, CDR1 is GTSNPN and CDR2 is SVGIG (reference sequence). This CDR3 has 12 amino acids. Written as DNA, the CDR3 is TGTGCCTGGAGTGTAGGGGGAGACGGCTACACCTTC. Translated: CAWSVGGDGYTF. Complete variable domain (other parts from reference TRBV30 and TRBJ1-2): SQTIHQWPATLVQPVGSPLSLECTVEGTSNPNLYWYRQAAGRGLQLLFYSVGIGQISSEVPQNLSASRPQDRQFILSSKKLLLSDSGFYLCAWSVGGDGYTFGSGTRLTVV.

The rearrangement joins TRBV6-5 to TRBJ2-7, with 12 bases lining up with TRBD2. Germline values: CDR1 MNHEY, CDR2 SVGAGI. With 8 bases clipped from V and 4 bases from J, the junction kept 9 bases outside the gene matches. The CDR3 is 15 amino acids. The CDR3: CASAKRLAGVYEQYF. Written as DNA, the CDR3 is TGTGCCAGCGCTAAGCGACTAGCGGGAGTGTACGAGCAGTACTTC.

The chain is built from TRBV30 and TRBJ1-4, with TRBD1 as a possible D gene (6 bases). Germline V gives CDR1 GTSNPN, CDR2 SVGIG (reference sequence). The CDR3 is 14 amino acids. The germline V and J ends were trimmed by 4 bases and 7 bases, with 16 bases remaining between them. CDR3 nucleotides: TGTGCCTGGAAGAAACAGGGATGGCTTGAAAAACTGTTTTTT. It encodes CAWKKQGWLEKLFF.

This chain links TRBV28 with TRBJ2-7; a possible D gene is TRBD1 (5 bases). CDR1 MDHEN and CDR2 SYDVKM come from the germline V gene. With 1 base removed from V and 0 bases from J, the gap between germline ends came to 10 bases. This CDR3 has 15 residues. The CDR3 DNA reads TGTGCCAGCAGTTTATTTCCAGGGATCTCCTACGAGCAGTACTTC. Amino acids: CASSLFPGISYEQYF.

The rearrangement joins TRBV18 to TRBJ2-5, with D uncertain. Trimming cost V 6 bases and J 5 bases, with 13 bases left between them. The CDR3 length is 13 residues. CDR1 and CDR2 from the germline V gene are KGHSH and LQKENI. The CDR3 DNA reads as TGTGCCAGCTCGCCGACTTTCCCGGAGACCCAGTACTTC. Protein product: CASSPTFPETQYF.

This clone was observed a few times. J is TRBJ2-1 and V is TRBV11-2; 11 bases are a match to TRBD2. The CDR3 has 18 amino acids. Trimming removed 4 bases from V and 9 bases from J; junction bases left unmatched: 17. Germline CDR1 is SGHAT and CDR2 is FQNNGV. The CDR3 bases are TGTGCCAGCAGCTCACTAGTGGGGCTAGCGGGGGGACGGGGTGAGCAGTTCTTC. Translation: CASSSLVGLAGGRGEQFF.

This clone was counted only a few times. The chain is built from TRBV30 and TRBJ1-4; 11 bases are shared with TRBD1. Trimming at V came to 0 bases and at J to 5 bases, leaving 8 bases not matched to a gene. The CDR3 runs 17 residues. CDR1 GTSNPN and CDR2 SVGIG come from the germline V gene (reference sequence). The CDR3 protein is CAWSVHRDRGRNEKLFF. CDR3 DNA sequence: TGTGCCTGGAGTGTACACAGGGACAGGGGGAGGAATGAAAAACTGTTTTTT.

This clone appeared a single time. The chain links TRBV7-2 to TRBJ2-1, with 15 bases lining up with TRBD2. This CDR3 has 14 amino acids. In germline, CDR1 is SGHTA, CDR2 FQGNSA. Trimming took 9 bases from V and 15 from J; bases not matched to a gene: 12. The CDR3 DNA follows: TGTGCCAGTCGGACTAGCGGGGGGGATAATGGAGTGTTCTTC. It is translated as CASRTSGGDNGVFF.

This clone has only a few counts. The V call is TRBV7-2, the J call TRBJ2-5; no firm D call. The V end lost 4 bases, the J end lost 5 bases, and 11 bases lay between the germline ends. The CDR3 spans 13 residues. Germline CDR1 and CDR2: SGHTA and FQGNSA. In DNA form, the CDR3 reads TGTGCCAGCAGCTCTCCCGGTTGGGAGACCCAGTACTTC. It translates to CASSSPGWETQYF.

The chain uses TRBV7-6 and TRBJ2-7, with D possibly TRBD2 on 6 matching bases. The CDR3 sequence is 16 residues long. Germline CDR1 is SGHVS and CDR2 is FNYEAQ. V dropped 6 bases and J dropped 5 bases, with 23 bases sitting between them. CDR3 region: CASSSTLGREVNEQYF. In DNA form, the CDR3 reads TGTGCCAGCAGTTCCACCCTGGGGCGGGAAGTCAACGAGCAGTACTTC. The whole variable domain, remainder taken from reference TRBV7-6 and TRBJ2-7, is GAGVSQSPRYKVTKRGQDVALRCDPISGHVSLYWYRQALGQGPEFLTYFNYEAQQDKSGLPNDRFSAERPEGSISTLTIQRTEQRDSAMYRCASSSTLGREVNEQYFGPGTRLTVT.

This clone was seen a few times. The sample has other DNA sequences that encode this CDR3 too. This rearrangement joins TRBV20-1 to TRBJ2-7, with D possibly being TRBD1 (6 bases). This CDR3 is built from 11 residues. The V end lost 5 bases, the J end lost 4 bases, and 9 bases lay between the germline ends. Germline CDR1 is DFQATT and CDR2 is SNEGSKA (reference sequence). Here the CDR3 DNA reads TGCAGTGCTGATCAGGGGTACGAGCAGTACTTC. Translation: CSADQGYEQYF.

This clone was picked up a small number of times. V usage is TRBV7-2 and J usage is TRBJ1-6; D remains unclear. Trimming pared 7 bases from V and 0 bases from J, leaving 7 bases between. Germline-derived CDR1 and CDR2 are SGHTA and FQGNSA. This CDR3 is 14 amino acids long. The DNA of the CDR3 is TGTGCCAGCAAGGAGTTCTCCTATAATTCACCCCTCCACTTT. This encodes CASKEFSYNSPLHF.

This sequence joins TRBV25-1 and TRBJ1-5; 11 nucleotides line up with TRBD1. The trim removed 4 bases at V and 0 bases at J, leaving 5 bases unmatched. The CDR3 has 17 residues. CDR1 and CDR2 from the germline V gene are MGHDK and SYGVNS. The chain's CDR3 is CASSGTGGWDSNQPQHF. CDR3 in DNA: TGTGCCAGCAGTGGGACAGGGGGCTGGGATAGCAATCAGCCCCAGCATTTT. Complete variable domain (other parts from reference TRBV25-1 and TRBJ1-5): EADIYQTPRYLVIGTGKKITLECSQTMGHDKMYWYQQDPGMELHLIHYSYGVNSTEKGDLSSESTVSRIRTEHFPLTLESARPSHTSQYLCASSGTGGWDSNQPQHFGDGTRLSIL.

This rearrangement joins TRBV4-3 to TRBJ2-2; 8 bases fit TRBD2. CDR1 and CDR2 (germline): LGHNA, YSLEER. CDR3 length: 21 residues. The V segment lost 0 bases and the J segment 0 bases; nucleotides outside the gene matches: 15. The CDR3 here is CASSQDISLRERGPNTGELFF. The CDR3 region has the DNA TGCGCCAGCAGCCAAGATATCTCCCTAAGGGAGCGGGGGCCGAACACCGGGGAGCTGTTTTTT.

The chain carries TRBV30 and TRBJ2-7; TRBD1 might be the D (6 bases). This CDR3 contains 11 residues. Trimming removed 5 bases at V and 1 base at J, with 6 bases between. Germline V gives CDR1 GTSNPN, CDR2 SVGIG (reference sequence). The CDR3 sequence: CAWGQSYEQYF. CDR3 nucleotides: TGTGCCTGGGGACAGTCCTACGAGCAGTACTTC. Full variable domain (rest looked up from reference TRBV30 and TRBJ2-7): SQTIHQWPATLVQPVGSPLSLECTVEGTSNPNLYWYRQAAGRGLQLLFYSVGIGQISSEVPQNLSASRPQDRQFILSSKKLLLSDSGFYLCAWGQSYEQYFGPGTRLTVT.

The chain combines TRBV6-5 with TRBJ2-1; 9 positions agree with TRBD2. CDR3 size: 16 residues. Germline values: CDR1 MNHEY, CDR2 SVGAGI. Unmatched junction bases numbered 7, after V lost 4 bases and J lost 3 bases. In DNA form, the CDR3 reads TGTGCCAGCAGTTCCTTAGCGGGAGTCGGCTACAATGAGCAGTTCTTC. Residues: CASSSLAGVGYNEQFF.

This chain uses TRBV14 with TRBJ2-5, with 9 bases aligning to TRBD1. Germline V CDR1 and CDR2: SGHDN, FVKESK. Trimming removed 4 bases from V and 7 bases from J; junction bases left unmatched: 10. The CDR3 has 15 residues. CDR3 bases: TGTGCCAGCAGCCTCGCCGGACAGGGGATCGGGACCCAGTACTTC. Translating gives CASSLAGQGIGTQYF.

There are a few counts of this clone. CDR3 protein: CASSLRSADTQYF. As DNA, the CDR3 is TGCGCCAGCAGCCTGAGATCGGCAGATACGCAGTATTTT. The chain employs TRBV4-1 and TRBJ2-3; D call uncertain. Germline CDR1 is MGHRA and CDR2 is YSYEKL. This CDR3 is 13 amino acids long. Trimming pared 4 bases from V and 4 bases from J, leaving 9 bases between.

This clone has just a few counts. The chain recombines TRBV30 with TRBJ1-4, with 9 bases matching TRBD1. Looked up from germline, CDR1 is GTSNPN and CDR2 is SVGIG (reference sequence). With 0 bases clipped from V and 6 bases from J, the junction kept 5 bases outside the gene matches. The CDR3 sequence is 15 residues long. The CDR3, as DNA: TGTGCCTGGAGTGTAACCGGGACAGGGTATGAAAAACTGTTTTTT. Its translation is CAWSVTGTGYEKLFF.

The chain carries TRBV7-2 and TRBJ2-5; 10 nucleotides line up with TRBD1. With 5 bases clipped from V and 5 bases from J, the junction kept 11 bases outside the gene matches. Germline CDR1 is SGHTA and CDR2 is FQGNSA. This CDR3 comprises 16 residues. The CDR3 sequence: CASSIQTGGVRETQYF. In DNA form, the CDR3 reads TGTGCCAGCAGCATACAGACAGGGGGCGTGAGGGAGACCCAGTACTTC.

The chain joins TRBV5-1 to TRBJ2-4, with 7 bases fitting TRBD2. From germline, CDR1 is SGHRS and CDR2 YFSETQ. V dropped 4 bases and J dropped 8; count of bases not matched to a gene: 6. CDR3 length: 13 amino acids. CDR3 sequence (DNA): TGCGCCAGCAGCCGGACTAGGGCGGACATTCAGTACTTC. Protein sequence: CASSRTRADIQYF.

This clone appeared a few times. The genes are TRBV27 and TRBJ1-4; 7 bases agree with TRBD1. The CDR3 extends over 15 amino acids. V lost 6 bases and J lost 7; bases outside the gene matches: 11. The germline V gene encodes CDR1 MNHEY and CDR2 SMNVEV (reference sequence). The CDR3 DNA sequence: TGTGCCAGCAGGCCCAGGACAGGCTTTGGTGAAAAACTGTTTTTT. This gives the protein CASRPRTGFGEKLFF.

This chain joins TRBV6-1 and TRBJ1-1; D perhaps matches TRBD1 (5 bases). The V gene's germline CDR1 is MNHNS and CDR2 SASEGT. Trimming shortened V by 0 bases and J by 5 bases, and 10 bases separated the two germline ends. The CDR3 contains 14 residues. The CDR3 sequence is CASSEAGGETEAFF. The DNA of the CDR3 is TGTGCCAGCAGTGAAGCCGGGGGGGAAACTGAAGCTTTCTTT.

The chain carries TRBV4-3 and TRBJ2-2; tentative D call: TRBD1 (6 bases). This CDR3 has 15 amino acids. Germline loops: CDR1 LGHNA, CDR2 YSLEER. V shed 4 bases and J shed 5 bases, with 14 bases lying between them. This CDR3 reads CASSPEERGTGELFF. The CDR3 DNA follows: TGCGCCAGCAGCCCCGAGGAAAGGGGGACCGGGGAGCTGTTTTTT.

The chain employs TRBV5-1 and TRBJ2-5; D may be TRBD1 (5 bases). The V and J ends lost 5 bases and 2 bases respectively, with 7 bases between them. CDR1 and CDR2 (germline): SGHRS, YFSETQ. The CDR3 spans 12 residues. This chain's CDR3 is CASSRQQETQYF. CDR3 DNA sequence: TGCGCCAGCAGTAGACAGCAAGAGACCCAGTACTTC.

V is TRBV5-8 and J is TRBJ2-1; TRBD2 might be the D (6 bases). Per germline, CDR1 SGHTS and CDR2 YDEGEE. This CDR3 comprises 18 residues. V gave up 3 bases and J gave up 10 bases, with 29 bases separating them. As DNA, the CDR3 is TGTGCCAGCAGCTGGGGCCGAGCAGCGGGCTCCGGCGGACGCGAGCAGTTCTTC. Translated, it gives CASSWGRAAGSGGREQFF.